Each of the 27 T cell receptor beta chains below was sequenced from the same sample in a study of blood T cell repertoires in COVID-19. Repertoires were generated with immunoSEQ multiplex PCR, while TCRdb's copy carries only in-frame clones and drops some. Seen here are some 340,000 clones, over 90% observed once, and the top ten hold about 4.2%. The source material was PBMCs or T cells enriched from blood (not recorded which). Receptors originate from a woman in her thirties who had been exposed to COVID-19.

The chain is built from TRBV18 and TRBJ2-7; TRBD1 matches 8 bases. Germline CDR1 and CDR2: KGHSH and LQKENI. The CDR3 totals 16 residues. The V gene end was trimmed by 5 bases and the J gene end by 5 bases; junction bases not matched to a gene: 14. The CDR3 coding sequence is TGTGCCAGCTCAGCGAGAGGCGACAGGGGCGGTAACGAGCAGTACTTC. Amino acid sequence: CASSARGDRGGNEQYF.

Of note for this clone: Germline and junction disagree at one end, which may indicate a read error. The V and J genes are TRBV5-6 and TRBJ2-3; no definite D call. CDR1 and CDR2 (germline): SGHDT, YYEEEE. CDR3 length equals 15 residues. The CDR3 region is CASRLDQRFADTQYF. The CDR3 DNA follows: TGTGCCAGCAGATTGGACCAGAGGTTCGCAGATACGCAGTATTTT.

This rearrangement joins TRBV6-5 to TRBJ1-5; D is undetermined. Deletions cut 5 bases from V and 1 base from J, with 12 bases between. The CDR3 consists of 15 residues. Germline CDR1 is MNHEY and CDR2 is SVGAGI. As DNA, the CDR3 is TGTGCCAGCAGTCCCCTACGGGGAAGCAATCAGCCCCAGCATTTT. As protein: CASSPLRGSNQPQHF.

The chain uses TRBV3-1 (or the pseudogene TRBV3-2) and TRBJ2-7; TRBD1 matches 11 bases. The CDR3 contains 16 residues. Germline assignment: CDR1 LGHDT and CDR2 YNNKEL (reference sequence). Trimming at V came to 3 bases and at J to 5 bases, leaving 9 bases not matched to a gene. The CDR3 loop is CASSQAPGTGGNEQYF. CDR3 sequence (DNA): TGTGCCAGCAGCCAGGCTCCCGGGACAGGGGGGAACGAGCAGTACTTC.

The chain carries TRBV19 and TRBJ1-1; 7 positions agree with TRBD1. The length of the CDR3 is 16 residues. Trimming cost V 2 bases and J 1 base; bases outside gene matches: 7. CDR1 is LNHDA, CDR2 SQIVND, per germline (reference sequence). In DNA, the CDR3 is TGTGCCAGTAGTATACGACAGGGAAAAGAGAACACTGAAGCTTTCTTT. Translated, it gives CASSIRQGKENTEAFF.

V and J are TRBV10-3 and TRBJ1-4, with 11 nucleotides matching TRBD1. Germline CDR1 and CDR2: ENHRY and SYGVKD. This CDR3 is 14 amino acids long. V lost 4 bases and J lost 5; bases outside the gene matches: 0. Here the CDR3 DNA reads TGTGCCATCAGTGGGACAGGGGGCAATGAAAAACTGTTTTTT. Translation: CAISGTGGNEKLFF.

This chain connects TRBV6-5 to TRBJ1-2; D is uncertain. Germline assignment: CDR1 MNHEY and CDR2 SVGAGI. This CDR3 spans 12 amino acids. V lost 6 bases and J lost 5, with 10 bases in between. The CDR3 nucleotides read TGTGCCAGCAGCCGAGGTAGATATGGCTACACCTTC. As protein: CASSRGRYGYTF.

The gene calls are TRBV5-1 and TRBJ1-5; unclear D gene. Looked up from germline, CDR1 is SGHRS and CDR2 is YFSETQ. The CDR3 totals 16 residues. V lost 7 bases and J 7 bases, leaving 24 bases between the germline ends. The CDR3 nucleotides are TGCGCCAGCCCAATTGATGAGGGAAGAGGTGGGCAGCCCCAGCATTTT. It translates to CASPIDEGRGGQPQHF.

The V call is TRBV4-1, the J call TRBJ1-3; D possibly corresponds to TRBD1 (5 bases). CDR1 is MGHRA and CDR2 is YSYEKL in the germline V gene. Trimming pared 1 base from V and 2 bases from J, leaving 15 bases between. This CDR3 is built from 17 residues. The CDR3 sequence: CASSQGFGGSAGNTIYF. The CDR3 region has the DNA TGCGCCAGCAGCCAAGGTTTCGGGGGATCGGCTGGAAACACCATATATTTT.

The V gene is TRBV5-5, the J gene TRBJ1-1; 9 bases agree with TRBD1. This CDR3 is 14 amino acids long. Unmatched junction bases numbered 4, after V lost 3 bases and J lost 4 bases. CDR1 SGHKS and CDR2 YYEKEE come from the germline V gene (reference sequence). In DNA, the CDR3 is TGTGCCAGCAGCTGGACAGGGGTAAGCACTGAAGCTTTCTTT. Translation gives CASSWTGVSTEAFF.

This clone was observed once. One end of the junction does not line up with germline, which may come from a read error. CDR3 DNA: TGCAGCGCTGAAGGGCCGGGAGTCACCGGGGAGCTGTTTTTT. Its protein is CSAEGPGVTGELFF. The chain recombines TRBV29-1 with TRBJ2-2, with D possibly TRBD2 on 6 matching bases. The germline CDR1 and CDR2 sequences are SQVTM and ANQGSEA. This CDR3 has 14 residues.

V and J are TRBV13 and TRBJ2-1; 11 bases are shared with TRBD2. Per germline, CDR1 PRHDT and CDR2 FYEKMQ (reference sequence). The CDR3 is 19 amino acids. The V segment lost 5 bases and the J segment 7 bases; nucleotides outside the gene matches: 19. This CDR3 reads CASSPAGASGGLHRNEQFF. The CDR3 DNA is TGTGCCAGCAGCCCGGCGGGGGCTAGCGGGGGGCTACATCGGAATGAGCAGTTCTTC. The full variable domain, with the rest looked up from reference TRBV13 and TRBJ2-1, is AAGVIQSPRHLIKEKRETATLKCYPIPRHDTVYWYQQGPGQDPQFLISFYEKMQSDKGSIPDRFSAQQFSDYHSELNMSSLELGDSALYFCASSPAGASGGLHRNEQFFGPGTRLTVL.

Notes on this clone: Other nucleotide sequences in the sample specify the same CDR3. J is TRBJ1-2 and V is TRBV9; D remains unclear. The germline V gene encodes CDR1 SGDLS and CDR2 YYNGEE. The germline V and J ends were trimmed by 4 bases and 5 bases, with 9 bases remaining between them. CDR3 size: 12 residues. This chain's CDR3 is CASSPRGYGYTF. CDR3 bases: TGTGCCAGCAGCCCTCGCGGGTATGGCTACACCTTC.

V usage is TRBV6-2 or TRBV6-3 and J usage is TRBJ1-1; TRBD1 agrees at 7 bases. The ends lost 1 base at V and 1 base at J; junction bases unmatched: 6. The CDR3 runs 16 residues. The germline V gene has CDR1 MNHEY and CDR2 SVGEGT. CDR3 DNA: TGTGCCAGCAGTTACTTTAGGGGGCTCGGGAACACTGAAGCTTTCTTT. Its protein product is CASSYFRGLGNTEAFF.

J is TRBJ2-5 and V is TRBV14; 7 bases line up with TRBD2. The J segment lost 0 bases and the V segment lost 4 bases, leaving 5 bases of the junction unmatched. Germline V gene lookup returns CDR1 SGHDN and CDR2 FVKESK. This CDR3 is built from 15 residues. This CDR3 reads CASSRRGSHQETQYF. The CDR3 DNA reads TGTGCCAGCAGCCGGCGGGGGTCCCACCAAGAGACCCAGTACTTC.

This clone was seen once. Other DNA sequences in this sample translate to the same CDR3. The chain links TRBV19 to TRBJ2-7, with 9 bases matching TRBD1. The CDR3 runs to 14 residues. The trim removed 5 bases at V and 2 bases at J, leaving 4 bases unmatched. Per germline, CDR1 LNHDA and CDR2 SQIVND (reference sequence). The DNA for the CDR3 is TGTGCCAGTAGTCCGGGACAGGGTGCCTACGAGCAGTACTTC. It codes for CASSPGQGAYEQYF.

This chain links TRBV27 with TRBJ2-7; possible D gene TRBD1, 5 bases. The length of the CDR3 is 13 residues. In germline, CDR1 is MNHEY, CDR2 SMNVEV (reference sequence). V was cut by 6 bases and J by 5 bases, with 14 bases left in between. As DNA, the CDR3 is TGTGCCAGCAGCCAGGACAAAGAGAACGAGCAGTACTTC. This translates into CASSQDKENEQYF.

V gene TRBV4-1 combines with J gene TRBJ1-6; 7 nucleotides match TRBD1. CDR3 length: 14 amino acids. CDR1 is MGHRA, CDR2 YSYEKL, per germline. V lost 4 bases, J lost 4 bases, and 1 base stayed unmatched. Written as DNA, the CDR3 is TGCGCCAGCAGCCCGGGACAGTATAATTCACCCCTCCACTTT. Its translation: CASSPGQYNSPLHF.

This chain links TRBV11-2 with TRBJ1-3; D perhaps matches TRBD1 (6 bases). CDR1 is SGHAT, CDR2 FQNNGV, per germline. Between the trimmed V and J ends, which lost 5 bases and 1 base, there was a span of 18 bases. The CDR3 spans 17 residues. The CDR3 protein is CASSPRGVRGSGNTIYF. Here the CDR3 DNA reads TGTGCCAGCAGCCCCCGGGGGGTAAGGGGGTCTGGAAACACCATATATTTT.

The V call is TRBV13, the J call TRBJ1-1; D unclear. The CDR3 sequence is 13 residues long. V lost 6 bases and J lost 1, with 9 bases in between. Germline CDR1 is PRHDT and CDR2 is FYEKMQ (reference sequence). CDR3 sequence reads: CASRLSPNTEAFF. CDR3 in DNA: TGTGCCAGCAGACTAAGCCCGAACACTGAAGCTTTCTTT.

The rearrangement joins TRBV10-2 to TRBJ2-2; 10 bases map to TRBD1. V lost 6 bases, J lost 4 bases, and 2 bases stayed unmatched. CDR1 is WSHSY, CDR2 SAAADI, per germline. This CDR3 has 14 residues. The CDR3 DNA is TGCGCCAGCAGCCGGACAGGGGGCACCGGGGAGCTGTTTTTT. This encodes CASSRTGGTGELFF.

CDR3 coding DNA: TGTGCCAGCAGCGGTACAGGGGGCGGGCCTCAAGGCTACACCTTC. Amino acid sequence: CASSGTGGGPQGYTF. The chain is built from TRBV6-5 and TRBJ1-2, with 9 positions matching TRBD1. CDR3 length equals 15 residues. The V gene end was trimmed by 6 bases and the J gene end by 8 bases; junction bases not matched to a gene: 13. CDR1 is MNHEY, CDR2 SVGAGI, per germline.

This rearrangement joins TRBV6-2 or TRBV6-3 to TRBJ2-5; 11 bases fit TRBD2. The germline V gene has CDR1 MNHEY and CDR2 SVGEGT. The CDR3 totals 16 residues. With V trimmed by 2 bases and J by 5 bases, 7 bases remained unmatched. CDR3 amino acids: CASSYNGLAGPETQYF. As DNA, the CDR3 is TGTGCCAGCAGTTACAATGGACTAGCGGGTCCGGAGACCCAGTACTTC.

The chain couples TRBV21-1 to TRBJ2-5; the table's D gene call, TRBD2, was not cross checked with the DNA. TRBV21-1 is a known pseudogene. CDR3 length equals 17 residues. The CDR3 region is CASSKGISGLASETQYF. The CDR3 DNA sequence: TGTGCCAGCAGCAAAGGGATATCGGGACTAGCGTCGGAGACCCAGTACTTC.

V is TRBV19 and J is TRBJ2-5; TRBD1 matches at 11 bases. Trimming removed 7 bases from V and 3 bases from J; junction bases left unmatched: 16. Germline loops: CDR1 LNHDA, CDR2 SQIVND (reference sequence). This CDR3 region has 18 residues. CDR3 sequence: CASTSPPGQGGGEETQYF. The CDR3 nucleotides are TGTGCCAGTACTTCCCCTCCGGGACAGGGGGGGGGCGAAGAGACCCAGTACTTC.

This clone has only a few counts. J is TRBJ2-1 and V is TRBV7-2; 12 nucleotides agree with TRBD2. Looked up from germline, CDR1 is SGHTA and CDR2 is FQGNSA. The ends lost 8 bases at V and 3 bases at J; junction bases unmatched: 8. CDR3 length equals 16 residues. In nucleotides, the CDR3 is TGTGCCAGCGAGAGACTAGCGGGGGCCTACTACAATGAGCAGTTCTTC. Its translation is CASERLAGAYYNEQFF.

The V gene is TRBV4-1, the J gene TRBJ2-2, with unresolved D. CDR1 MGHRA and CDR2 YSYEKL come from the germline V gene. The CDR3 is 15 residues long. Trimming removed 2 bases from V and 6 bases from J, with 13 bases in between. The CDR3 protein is CASSQPGADPGELFF. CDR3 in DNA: TGCGCCAGCAGCCAACCAGGCGCAGACCCCGGGGAGCTGTTTTTT.